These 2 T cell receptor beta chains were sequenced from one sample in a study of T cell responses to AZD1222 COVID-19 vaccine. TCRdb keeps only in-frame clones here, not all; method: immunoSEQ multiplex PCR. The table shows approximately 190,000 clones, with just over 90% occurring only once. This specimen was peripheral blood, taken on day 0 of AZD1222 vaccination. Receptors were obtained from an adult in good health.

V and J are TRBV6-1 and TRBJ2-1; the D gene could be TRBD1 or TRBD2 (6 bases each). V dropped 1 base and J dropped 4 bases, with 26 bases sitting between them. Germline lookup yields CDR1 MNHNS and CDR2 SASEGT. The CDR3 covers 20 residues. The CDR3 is CASSEVGLGWGAGVYNEQFF. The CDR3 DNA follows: TGTGCCAGCAGTGAAGTAGGTCTGGGTTGGGGGGCAGGAGTGTACAATGAGCAGTTCTTC.

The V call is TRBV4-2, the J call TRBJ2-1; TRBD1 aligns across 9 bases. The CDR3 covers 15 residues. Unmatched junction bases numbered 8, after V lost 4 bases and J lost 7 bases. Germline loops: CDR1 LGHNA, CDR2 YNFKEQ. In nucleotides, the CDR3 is TGTGCCAGCAGCCCCCGGGACAGGGAGATGAATGAGCAGTTCTTC. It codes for CASSPRDREMNEQFF.